The T cell receptor beta chain described here comes from a study of shared clonotypes between healthy human individuals. Study results and limitations: Large depth notwithstanding, sorted-subset sequencing proved incomplete by rarefaction. Clonotype sharing across a few donors was observed for 4% to 5.5% of naive CD4 clonotypes.

CDR1 and CDR2 from the germline V gene are LNHDA and SQIVND (reference sequence). The CDR3 is 13 amino acids. Trimming stripped 2 bases from V and 7 bases from J, with 11 bases between. About this clone itself: No antigen is known for it.

The protocol was immunoSEQ multiplex PCR, while the TCRdb copy is restricted to in-frame clones and leaves out a portion. The data show over 850,000 clones, around three quarters seen once. A split of CD4+ cells into CD45RA+ naive and CD45RA-negative memory subsets was performed. The sequence was obtained from a man between 18 and 35 years old in good health. Some clones in this sample may be carry-over from other donors' samples. The chain couples TRBV19 to TRBJ2-5, with a tentative D call TRBD2 (6 bases). The sample taken for sequencing was memory CD4+ T cells from PBMCs. Subset defined: CD45RA-negative fraction. This CDR3 reads CASSIRRDGTQYF. The CDR3 region has the DNA TGTGCCAGTAGTATACGGCGGGACGGGACCCAGTACTTC.